A selection of T cell receptor beta chains follows, all from one sample in a study of blood T cell repertoires in COVID-19. TCRdb keeps only in-frame clones here, not all; method: immunoSEQ multiplex PCR. The sample includes about 210,000 clones, around 91% of them seen just once. Sequencing was performed on peripheral blood. Receptor source: a woman aged 40 to 50 with acute or convalescent COVID-19. Both conserved end residues are part of each CDR3. D genes are given only for firm matches. The size entry is marked missing in some rows and otherwise reads once, few, many or a size class.

TRBJ1-1 | NA | TRBV6-6 | TRBD1 | CASSRQGRAFF | TGTGCCAGCAGCCGACAGGGTCGCGCTTTCTTT
TRBJ2-1 | once | TRBV30 | TRBD2 | CAWRERGVSNEQFF | TGTGCCTGGAGAGAGCGGGGGGTTAGTAATGAGCAGTTCTTC
TRBJ1-1 | NA | TRBV7-6 | NA | CASSLKRVGTEAFF | TGTGCCAGCAGCCTCAAGCGGGTTGGCACTGAAGCTTTCTTT
TRBJ2-2 | NA | TRBV19 | NA | CASSIRDTGELFF | TGTGCCAGTAGTATACGGGACACCGGGGAGCTGTTTTTT
TRBJ2-3 | NA | TRBV15 | TRBD1 | CATSTRDRGRDTQYF | TGTGCCACCAGCACCCGGGACAGGGGACGGGATACGCAGTATTTT
TRBJ1-2 | NA | TRBV7-8 | TRBD1 | CASSLGGPGQEYGYTF | TGTGCCAGCAGCTTAGGGGGCCCGGGACAGGAATATGGCTACACCTTC
TRBJ1-3 | NA | TRBV6-1 | NA | CASKPEGGAGNTIYF | TGTGCCAGCAAGCCAGAAGGGGGAGCGGGAAACACCATATATTTT
TRBJ1-1 | NA | TRBV10-2 | NA | CASSESPVNEAFF | TGCGCCAGCAGTGAGTCGCCAGTAAATGAAGCTTTCTTT
TRBJ1-2 | NA | TRBV11-2 | NA | CASSLGMGSNYGYTF | TGTGCCAGCAGCCTCGGGATGGGAAGTAACTATGGCTACACCTTC
TRBJ1-2 | once | TRBV5-6 | NA | CASSNGQYGYTF | TGTGCCAGCAGCAATGGACAGTATGGCTACACCTTC
TRBJ1-5 | NA | TRBV12-5 | NA | CASGRRGLQPQHF | TGTGCTAGTGGCAGGCGGGGGTTGCAGCCCCAGCATTTT
TRBJ2-1 | NA | TRBV7-9 | TRBD2 | CASSFRGGTYNEQFF | TGTGCCAGCAGCTTCCGGGGGGGGACCTACAATGAGCAGTTCTTC
TRBJ2-3 | NA | TRBV27 | NA | CASSQGGDTQYF | TGTGCCAGCAGCCAAGGGGGAGATACGCAGTATTTT
TRBJ1-1 | NA | TRBV12-3/TRBV12-4 | TRBD1 | CAGGQGVNTEAFF | TGTGCCGGGGGACAGGGGGTGAACACTGAAGCTTTCTTT
TRBJ2-2 | NA | TRBV7-2 | TRBD1 | CASSIRQGNTGELFF | TGTGCCAGCAGCATTCGACAGGGGAACACCGGGGAGCTGTTTTTT
TRBJ2-1 | NA | TRBV7-3 | NA | CASSFSPLAGKTYNEQFF | TGTGCCAGCAGCTTTTCCCCACTCGCCGGGAAAACCTACAATGAGCAGTTCTTC
TRBJ2-6 | NA | TRBV5-1 | TRBD1 | CASSEGTGGVLSGANVLTF | TGCGCCAGCAGCGAGGGGACAGGGGGCGTACTATCTGGGGCCAACGTCCTGACTTTC